A single sample gave rise to the 17 T cell receptor beta chains below, sequenced in a study of human T cells and chemical hapten exposure listed by TCRdb under 2021. This specimen's time point label, per the study, means: patch test 2, 6 weeks after DPC sensitization. Taken with the paper, the label for treatment or condition translates to: therapeutic diphenylcyclopropenone sensitization with weekly scalp DPC. The receptor library was made with RACE. The sequencer was a NextSeq 500. TCRdb took the public reads, trimmed them with fastp at Q25, ran MiXCR for clone calling and kept in-frame beta chains. Each CDR3 protein gets just one entry, which takes the most common genes and DNA from the rows behind it. The sample data list about 380,000 distinct CDR3 sequences, and roughly 6% of these were observed just once. About 5.4% of the sample is held by the ten biggest clonotypes. Sample: whole blood, taken in connection with sensitization to the hapten diphenylcyclopropenone (DPC). These TCRs come from a woman aged 18-29 years with alopecia areata. Some clones in this sample may be carry-over from other donors' samples.

The rearrangement joins TRBV19 to TRBJ2-7; 9 bases agree with TRBD1. Trimming removed 3 bases from V and 4 bases from J; junction bases left unmatched: 10. In germline, CDR1 is LNHDA, CDR2 SQIVND (reference sequence). This CDR3 is 16 amino acids long. The CDR3 protein is CASSIKGTGGQYEQYF. The CDR3 DNA sequence: TGTGCCAGTAGTATTAAAGGCACAGGGGGCCAGTACGAGCAGTACTTC.

This clonotype was recorded at least ten times. V is TRBV10-3 and J is TRBJ2-3; 7 nucleotides agree with TRBD1. This CDR3 spans 15 amino acids. Germline V CDR1 and CDR2: ENHRY, SYGVKD. With V trimmed by 3 bases and J by 6 bases, 9 bases remained unmatched. CDR3 protein: CAISEPGQLADTQYF. CDR3 sequence (DNA): TGTGCCATCAGTGAACCGGGACAGCTTGCCGATACGCAGTATTTT.

The gene calls are TRBV12-3 or TRBV12-4 and TRBJ2-3; 9 positions match TRBD1. V was pared by 3 bases and J by 6 bases, with 1 base of the junction left unmatched. This CDR3 is 13 amino acids long. CDR3 protein: CASSLGQGDTQYF. CDR3 coding DNA: TGTGCCAGCAGTTTGGGACAGGGCGATACGCAGTATTTT.

This clonotype has more than one count but fewer than ten. This chain links TRBV5-6 with TRBJ1-2; D is unresolved. V lost 3 bases and J 1 base, leaving 13 bases between the germline ends. The CDR3 is made up of 15 amino acids. Germline CDR1 SGHDT, CDR2 YYEEEE. The CDR3 protein is CASSYLTLLNYGYTF. DNA for the CDR3: TGTGCCAGCAGCTACCTGACACTCCTTAACTATGGCTACACCTTC.

J is TRBJ2-7 and V is TRBV4-3; TRBD1 matches at 10 bases. The germline gives CDR1 LGHNA, CDR2 YSLEER. V lost 0 bases, J lost 6 bases, and 8 bases stayed unmatched. The CDR3 consists of 16 residues. The CDR3 region is CASSQDRQGAMGEQYF. For the CDR3, the DNA is TGCGCCAGCAGCCAAGACCGACAGGGGGCCATGGGCGAGCAGTACTTC.

This clonotype was recorded at least ten times. The J gene is TRBJ1-5, the V gene TRBV15; tentatively, D is TRBD1 (6 bases). CDR3 length: 15 amino acids. The V end was cut by 4 bases, the J end by 4 bases, with 14 bases between. The germline gives CDR1 LNHNV, CDR2 YYDKDF (reference sequence). The CDR3 nucleotides read TGTGCCACCAGCACTGGACAGCGCCAAAATCAGCCCCAGCATTTT. Its translation: CATSTGQRQNQPQHF.

V usage is TRBV29-1 and J usage is TRBJ2-3; D unclear. V dropped 6 bases and J dropped 7 bases, with 14 bases sitting between them. Germline CDR1 is SQVTM and CDR2 is ANQGSEA. The CDR3 consists of 12 residues. The CDR3 DNA follows: TGCAGCGTCGCCACCGAGTGGAATACGCAGTATTTT. Protein product: CSVATEWNTQYF.

This clonotype showed up many times. The rearrangement links TRBV5-5 to TRBJ1-1; TRBD1 aligns across 7 bases. Per germline, CDR1 SGHKS and CDR2 YYEKEE (reference sequence). CDR3 size: 14 residues. J lost 4 bases, V lost 2 bases, and 5 bases had no gene match. The CDR3 region has the DNA TGTGCCAGCAGCTTTTTAGGGGGCGCCACTGAAGCTTTCTTT. Its translation is CASSFLGGATEAFF. Full variable domain (outside the CDR3, taken from reference TRBV5-5 and TRBJ1-1): DAGVTQSPTHLIKTRGQQVTLRCSPISGHKSVSWYQQVLGQGPQFIFQYYEKEERGRGNFPDRFSARQFPNYSSELNVNALLLGDSALYLCASSFLGGATEAFFGQGTRLTVV.

This clonotype has just a few counts. The CDR3 sequence: CATSDARGPDTQYF. For the CDR3, the DNA is TGTGCCACCAGTGACGCGAGGGGGCCAGATACGCAGTATTTT. The rearrangement joins TRBV24-1 to TRBJ2-3; 7 bases fit TRBD1. J lost 4 bases, V lost 4 bases, and 4 bases had no gene match. The V gene's germline CDR1 is KGHDR and CDR2 SFDVKD. The CDR3 loop spans 14 amino acids.

The CDR3 region has the DNA TGCAGCGTTGAAGGGCACGGGCGGGGGAGTGCAAATGAGCAGTTCTTC. As protein: CSVEGHGRGSANEQFF. The J gene is TRBJ2-1, the V gene TRBV29-1; 7 bases match TRBD2. The germline CDR1 and CDR2 sequences are SQVTM and ANQGSEA. CDR3 length: 16 residues. With V trimmed by 1 base and J by 7 bases, 13 bases remained unmatched.

This clonotype was seen repeatedly, ten times or more. The chain couples TRBV4-2 to TRBJ2-5; perhaps D is TRBD1 or TRBD2 (5 bases each). Germline V lookup: CDR1 LGHNA, CDR2 YNFKEQ. Trimming took 1 base from V and 5 from J, leaving 14 bases between them. The CDR3 has 15 residues. CDR3 sequence reads: CASSQGEGRGETQYF. The CDR3 coding sequence is TGTGCCAGCAGCCAAGGCGAGGGGCGCGGGGAGACCCAGTACTTC.

This clonotype came up once. The V call is TRBV4-3, the J call TRBJ2-2; 7 nucleotides line up with TRBD1. The ends lost 0 bases at V and 4 bases at J; junction bases unmatched: 2. CDR3 length: 15 residues. Per the germline V gene, CDR1 is LGHNA and CDR2 is YSLEER. The CDR3 spells CASSQEGGATGELFF. The CDR3 coding sequence is TGCGCCAGCAGCCAAGAAGGGGGCGCCACCGGGGAGCTGTTTTTT.

This clonotype was seen more than once but under ten times. This chain uses TRBV7-2 with TRBJ2-2, with no clear D. CDR1 is SGHTA and CDR2 is FQGNSA in the germline V gene. The V end lost 3 bases, the J end lost 0 bases, and 8 bases lay between the germline ends. This CDR3 spans 15 amino acids. The CDR3 sequence: CASSFSQTNTGELFF. Here the CDR3 DNA reads TGTGCCAGCAGCTTTTCGCAAACGAACACCGGGGAGCTGTTTTTT.

This clonotype was observed many times. The V gene is TRBV19, the J gene TRBJ1-2; TRBD1 agrees at 9 bases. With 5 bases clipped from V and 6 bases from J, the junction kept 7 bases outside the gene matches. Germline CDR1 LNHDA, CDR2 SQIVND (reference sequence). The CDR3 has 14 residues. The CDR3 protein is CASSEDRGSNGYTF. In DNA form, the CDR3 reads TGTGCCAGTAGTGAAGACAGGGGGAGTAATGGCTACACCTTC.

This rearrangement joins TRBV20-1 to TRBJ2-4; D not certain. The CDR3 is made up of 13 amino acids. V lost 6 bases to trimming and J lost 5 bases, with 14 bases between them. The germline CDR1 and CDR2 sequences are DFQATT and SNEGSKA (reference sequence). The CDR3, as DNA: TGCAGTGCATCGACACCGAGCCAAAACATTCAGTACTTC. Protein product: CSASTPSQNIQYF.

This clonotype came up a few times. The chain recombines TRBV27 with TRBJ2-2; D remains ambiguous. Germline V gene lookup returns CDR1 MNHEY and CDR2 SMNVEV (reference sequence). V was cut by 1 base and J by 6 bases, with 12 bases left in between. The CDR3 is 15 amino acids. CDR3 DNA: TGTGCCAGCAGTTTATTTGGCGGAAGCCCCGGGGAGCTGTTTTTT. Translating gives CASSLFGGSPGELFF.

This clonotype has a count of ten or more. The chain combines TRBV12-3 or TRBV12-4 with TRBJ2-1, with D hard to call. V was trimmed by 1 base and J by 0 bases, leaving 10 bases between them. The CDR3 loop spans 16 amino acids. CDR3 bases: TGTGCCAGCAGTTTAGGGACCTTTGACTCCTACAATGAGCAGTTCTTC. Encoded protein: CASSLGTFDSYNEQFF.